The TCR beta chain described here comes from a study of a mutant IDH1 vaccine in newly diagnosed glioma. Study summary: In weeks 1, 3, 5, 7, 11, 15, 19 and 23, patients were vaccinated. Treatment recipients were approximately 62% male and about 40% female, and their mean age was around 40 years.

Time point specified: week 5, during vaccination. Vaccination used 300 ug of mutant IDH1 20-mer peptide per dose, with topical imiquimod. About this clone: The target antigen is unknown.

Findings and limits, study-wide: Pseudoprogression looked unconnected to shifts in top peripheral T cell clonotypes.

Profiled with immunoSEQ multiplex PCR; TCRdb holds only in-frame clones, not every one. This table holds some 25,000 clones, roughly 77% found once. CDR1 LNHNV and CDR2 YYDKDF come from the germline V gene (reference sequence). J was trimmed by 1 base and V by 4 bases; bases with no gene match: 6. The CDR3 has 16 residues. The rearrangement joins TRBV15 to TRBJ2-3; 9 bases are a match to TRBD2. This TCR was recovered from a man aged 35 to 55 with glioma. The source material was PBMCs, sampled from a glioma patient whose treatment included an IDH1 peptide vaccine. In DNA, the CDR3 is TGTGCCACCAGCACCCGTAGCGGGAGCGGCACAGATACGCAGTATTTT. The encoded protein is CATSTRSGSGTDTQYF. Full variable domain (missing parts from reference TRBV15 and TRBJ2-3): DAMVIQNPRYQVTQFGKPVTLSCSQTLNHNVMYWYQQKSSQAPKLLFHYYDKDFNNEADTPDNFQSRRPNTSFCFLDIRSPGLGDTAMYLCATSTRSGSGTDTQYFGPGTRLTVL.